Sequencing of this TCR beta chain was carried out in a study of CXCR3-negative and CXCR3-positive naive CD8 T cells. Findings and caveats of the study: Naive subsets displayed similar surface CD5, and TCR strength was inferred from TRB CDR3 properties.

Germline V lookup: CDR1 SQVTM, CDR2 ANQGSEA. The CDR3 spans 13 residues. Libraries of TRB cDNA were made by 5' RACE and carried UMIs. Each CDR3 protein gets one entry in TCRdb, which reprocessed the 5' RACE reads and gives no DNA. In all, the sample yields tens of thousands of distinct CDR3 sequences. A word on this clonotype: Its antigen is unknown.

This TCR derives from a human donor in good health. Some clones in this sample may be carry-over from other donors' samples. The chain employs TRBV29-1 and TRBJ2-7; no DNA is available, so the TRBD1 call from TCRdb remains unchecked. Sequenced sample: memory CD8+ T cells from blood. CDR3 in amino acids: CSVEERTGYEQYF.